This TCR beta chain was identified during a study of early T cells in non-severe SARS-CoV-2 infection. About the research overall: Sequencing of unsorted whole blood was done on bulk RNA, leaving chains unpaired.

Attachment of unique molecular identifiers was made to individual cDNA molecules. Each CDR3 protein gets one entry after TCRdb re-called the 5' RACE reads with MiXCR. The sample consists of tens of thousands of distinct CDR3 sequences, less than 15% of them appearing once. CDR3 length: 15 amino acids. V lost 6 bases to trimming and J lost 3 bases; unmatched junction nucleotides: 9. Germline V gene sequence: CDR1 MNHEY, CDR2 SVGAGI. Study-wide findings and caveats: VDJdb-based matching was biased toward anti-spike CD8 responses and missed private and CD4 specificities.

In regard to this clonotype: Antigen: not known.

The chain links TRBV6-5 to TRBJ2-7; 9 bases align to TRBD1. This sequence was found in an adult who was a healthcare worker with PCR-confirmed SARS-CoV-2 infection or an uninfected control (not recorded which). The sample consisted of whole blood. The CDR3 DNA is TGTGCCAGCAGCTCCGCCGGGACAGGGAACTACGAGCAGTACTTC. Amino acids: CASSSAGTGNYEQYF.